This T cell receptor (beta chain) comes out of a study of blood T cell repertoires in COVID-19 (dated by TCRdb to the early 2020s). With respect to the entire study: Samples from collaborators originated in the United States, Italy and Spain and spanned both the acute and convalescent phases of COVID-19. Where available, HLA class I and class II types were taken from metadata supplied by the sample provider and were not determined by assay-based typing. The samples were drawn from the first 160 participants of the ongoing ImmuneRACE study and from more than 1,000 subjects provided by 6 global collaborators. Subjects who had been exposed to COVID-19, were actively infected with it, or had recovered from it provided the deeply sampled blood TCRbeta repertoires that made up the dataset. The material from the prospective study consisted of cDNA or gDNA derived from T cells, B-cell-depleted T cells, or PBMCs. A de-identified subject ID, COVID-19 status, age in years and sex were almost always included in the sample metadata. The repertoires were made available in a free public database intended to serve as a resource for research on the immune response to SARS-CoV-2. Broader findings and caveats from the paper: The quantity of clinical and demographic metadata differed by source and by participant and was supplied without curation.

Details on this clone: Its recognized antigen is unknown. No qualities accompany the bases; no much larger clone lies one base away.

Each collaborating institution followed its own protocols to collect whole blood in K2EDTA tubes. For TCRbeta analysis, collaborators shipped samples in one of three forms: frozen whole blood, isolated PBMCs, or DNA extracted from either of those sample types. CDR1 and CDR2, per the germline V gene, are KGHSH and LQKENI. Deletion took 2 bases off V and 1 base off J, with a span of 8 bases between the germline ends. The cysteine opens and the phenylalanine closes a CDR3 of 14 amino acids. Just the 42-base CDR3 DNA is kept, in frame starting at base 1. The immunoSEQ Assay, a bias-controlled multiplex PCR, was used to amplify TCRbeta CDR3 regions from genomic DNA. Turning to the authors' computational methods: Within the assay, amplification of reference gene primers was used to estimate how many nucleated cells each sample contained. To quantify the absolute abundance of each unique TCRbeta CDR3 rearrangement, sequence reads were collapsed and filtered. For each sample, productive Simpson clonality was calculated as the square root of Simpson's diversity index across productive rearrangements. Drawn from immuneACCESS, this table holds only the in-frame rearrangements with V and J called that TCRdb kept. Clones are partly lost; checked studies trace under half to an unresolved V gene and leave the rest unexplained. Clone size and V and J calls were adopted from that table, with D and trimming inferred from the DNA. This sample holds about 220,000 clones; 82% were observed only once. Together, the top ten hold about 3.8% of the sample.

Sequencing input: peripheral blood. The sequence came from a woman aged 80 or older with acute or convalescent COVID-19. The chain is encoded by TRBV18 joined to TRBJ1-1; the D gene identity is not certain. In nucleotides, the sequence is TGTGCCAGCTCACCAGGATCGGGGAACACTGAAGCTTTCTTT. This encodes CASSPGSGNTEAFF.